These 17 T cell receptor beta chains were sequenced from one sample in a study of blood T cells in healthy people across ages. A second PCR, run for roughly 7 to 11 cycles, used a sample-barcoded 5' primer plus a J-beta primer mix. In TCRdb, the 5' RACE reads were re-called with MiXCR into one record per CDR3 protein. The sample includes about 1,500,000 distinct CDR3 sequences, around two fifths of them seen just once. Sequenced sample: blood. The receptors come from a woman in her late teens or twenties in good health.

The V call is TRBV20-1, the J call TRBJ2-7, with D hard to call. The J call may be faulty, since TRBJ2-5 better matches the DNA end. The CDR3 covers 11 residues. CDR1 DFQATT and CDR2 SNEGSKA come from the germline V gene (reference sequence). The CDR3 coding sequence is TGCAGTGCTAGAGGTGAAAAGACCCAGTACTTC. This sequence encodes CSARGEKTQYF.

The chain links TRBV7-9 to TRBJ2-1; 9 positions agree with TRBD2. Trimming took 1 base from V and 6 from J; bases not matched to a gene: 4. Germline V lookup: CDR1 SEHNR, CDR2 FQNEAQ (reference sequence). The CDR3 totals 15 residues. The CDR3 loop is CASSLVPAGGNEQFF. The CDR3 DNA is TGTGCCAGCAGCTTAGTCCCAGCGGGGGGCAATGAGCAGTTCTTC.

The chain is built from TRBV5-1 and TRBJ2-3; either TRBD1 or TRBD2 may supply D (5 bases each). V was shortened by 6 bases and J by 3 bases, with 14 bases between the two germline ends. Germline V gene data show CDR1 as SGHRS and CDR2 as YFSETQ. The CDR3 has 14 amino acids. The CDR3 reads CASNRGSPTDTQYF. DNA for the CDR3: TGCGCCAGCAACCGGGGCAGCCCTACAGATACGCAGTATTTT. Based on the CDR3 plus reference TRBV5-1 and TRBJ2-3, the full variable domain is KAGVTQTPRYLIKTRGQQVTLSCSPISGHRSVSWYQQTPGQGLQFLFEYFSETQRNKGNFPGRFSGRQFSNSRSEMNVSTLELGDSALYLCASNRGSPTDTQYFGPGTRLTVL.

This clonotype has more than one count but fewer than ten. The chain uses TRBV2 and TRBJ2-3, with a possible D match to TRBD2 (5 bases). Per the germline V gene, CDR1 is SNHLY and CDR2 is FYNNEI. The CDR3 contains 14 residues. V was clipped by 3 bases and J by 0 bases, with 7 bases between them. The CDR3 loop reads CASSERTSTDTQYF. In DNA, the CDR3 is TGTGCCAGCAGTGAGAGGACTAGCACAGATACGCAGTATTTT.

The rearrangement uses TRBV27 and TRBJ2-2, with D possibly matching TRBD1 (6 bases). CDR3 length: 22 residues. Trimming cost V 5 bases and J 3 bases, with 34 bases left between them. CDR1 is MNHEY and CDR2 is SMNVEV in the germline V gene (reference sequence). The DNA of the CDR3 is TGTGCCAGCAGTCGATACTCCCTCCAGACAGGCCCGGGGCCCCGCGACACCGGGGAGCTGTTTTTT. Amino acid sequence: CASSRYSLQTGPGPRDTGELFF.

V is TRBV20-1 and J is TRBJ2-7, with D possibly matching TRBD2 (6 bases). CDR1 is DFQATT and CDR2 is SNEGSKA in the germline V gene (reference sequence). Between the trimmed V and J ends, which lost 4 bases and 0 bases, there was a span of 13 bases. The CDR3 has 14 residues. CDR3 amino acids: CSAIKTRSSYEQYF. The CDR3 DNA reads TGCAGTGCTATCAAGACTAGGTCCTCCTACGAGCAGTACTTC.

CDR3 nucleotides: TGCGCCAGCAGACCGGGAAGTTCGAACACTGAAGCTTTCTTT. The encoded protein is CASRPGSSNTEAFF. The V gene is TRBV5-1, the J gene TRBJ1-1; D is undetermined. V lost 5 bases, J lost 1 base, and 12 bases lay in between. The CDR3 extends over 14 amino acids. CDR1 is SGHRS, CDR2 YFSETQ, per germline.

This clonotype appeared a few times. The chain has TRBV3-1 and TRBJ2-3, with D maybe TRBD2 (7 bases). Germline V gives CDR1 LGHDT, CDR2 YNNKEL (reference sequence). The CDR3 sequence is 17 residues long. V was shortened by 3 bases and J by 3 bases, with 19 bases between the two germline ends. Here the CDR3 reads CASSHYRRGGSTDTQYF. The CDR3 coding sequence is TGTGCCAGCAGCCACTACAGGAGGGGGGGATCTACAGATACGCAGTATTTT.

This chain joins TRBV30 and TRBJ2-7; possibly TRBD1 for D (7 bases). V was cut by 5 bases and J by 7 bases, with 21 bases left in between. The germline gives CDR1 GTSNPN, CDR2 SVGIG (reference sequence). This CDR3 spans 14 amino acids. The CDR3 DNA reads as TGTGCCTGGGACAGGGACTTGCGGTCGGATGAGCAGTACTTC. Its protein is CAWDRDLRSDEQYF.

V and J are TRBV10-3 and TRBJ2-7; 10 bases align to TRBD2. The V gene end was trimmed by 5 bases and the J gene end by 4 bases; junction bases not matched to a gene: 8. From germline, CDR1 is ENHRY and CDR2 SYGVKD. The length of the CDR3 is 15 residues. CDR3 residues: CAISPTSGVLYEQYF. The CDR3 DNA reads TGTGCCATCAGTCCAACTAGCGGGGTTCTGTACGAGCAGTACTTC.

A note on this clonotype: Relative to the germline gene, one junction end is altered; a read error may explain this. The chain couples TRBV28 to TRBJ2-2; 7 nucleotides line up with TRBD2. This CDR3 spans 16 amino acids. Germline CDR1 is MDHEN and CDR2 is SYDVKM. The CDR3 loop reads CASKQSGAPNTGELFF. Written as DNA, the CDR3 is TGTGCCAGCAAGCAGAGCGGGGCCCCGAACACTGGGGAGCTGTTTTTT.

The chain links TRBV27 to TRBJ2-1; 9 bases map to TRBD2. The J segment lost 7 bases and the V segment lost 9 bases, leaving 7 bases of the junction unmatched. The CDR3 loop spans 13 amino acids. Germline V lookup: CDR1 MNHEY, CDR2 SMNVEV (reference sequence). CDR3 region: CASGTSRVNEQFF. DNA for the CDR3: TGTGCCAGTGGGACTAGCCGGGTGAATGAGCAGTTCTTC.

This chain links TRBV6-2 or TRBV6-3 with TRBJ2-1; D possibly corresponds to TRBD2 (5 bases). V dropped 6 bases and J dropped 6 bases, with 12 bases sitting between them. The CDR3 covers 13 residues. Germline V gene sequence: CDR1 MNHEY, CDR2 SVGEGT. CDR3 sequence: CASRPTGINEQFF. CDR3 nucleotides: TGTGCCAGCAGACCAACGGGGATCAATGAGCAGTTCTTC.

The table lists this clonotype with a few counts. This chain joins TRBV21-1 and TRBJ1-5; TRBD1 is the table's D call, not checked against the DNA. TRBV21-1 represents a pseudogene. The CDR3 is made up of 15 amino acids. The CDR3 spells CASSLGPEGNQPQHF. The CDR3 nucleotides are TGTGCCAGCAGCTTGGGACCGGAGGGCAATCAGCCCCAGCATTTT.

The chain links TRBV20-1 to TRBJ2-1, with D possibly being TRBD2 (6 bases). The germline gives CDR1 DFQATT, CDR2 SNEGSKA (reference sequence). V lost 4 bases, J lost 0 bases, and 13 bases lay in between. This CDR3 has 15 amino acids. Here the CDR3 reads CSAIHGGRSYNEQFF. The CDR3 coding sequence is TGCAGTGCTATCCACGGGGGACGCTCCTACAATGAGCAGTTCTTC.

The chain carries TRBV6-1 and TRBJ2-3; no reliable D call. V dropped 1 base and J dropped 10 bases, with 15 bases sitting between them. CDR3 size: 14 residues. Germline-derived CDR1 and CDR2 are MNHNS and SASEGT. The CDR3 bases are TGTGCCAGCAGTGAAGGGTCAGCAGTGACTGCGCAGTATTTT. This translates into CASSEGSAVTAQYF.

This clonotype showed up just a few times. The germline gene is not matched at one end of the junction; a read error may be the cause. J is TRBJ2-1 and V is TRBV6-2 or TRBV6-3, with D unresolved. The CDR3 runs 16 residues. The germline gives CDR1 MNHEY, CDR2 SVGEGT. Here the CDR3 DNA reads TGTGCCAGCAGTTACTCGATGGAGTTGTTCGACAATGGGCAGTTCTTC. Its protein is CASSYSMELFDNGQFF.